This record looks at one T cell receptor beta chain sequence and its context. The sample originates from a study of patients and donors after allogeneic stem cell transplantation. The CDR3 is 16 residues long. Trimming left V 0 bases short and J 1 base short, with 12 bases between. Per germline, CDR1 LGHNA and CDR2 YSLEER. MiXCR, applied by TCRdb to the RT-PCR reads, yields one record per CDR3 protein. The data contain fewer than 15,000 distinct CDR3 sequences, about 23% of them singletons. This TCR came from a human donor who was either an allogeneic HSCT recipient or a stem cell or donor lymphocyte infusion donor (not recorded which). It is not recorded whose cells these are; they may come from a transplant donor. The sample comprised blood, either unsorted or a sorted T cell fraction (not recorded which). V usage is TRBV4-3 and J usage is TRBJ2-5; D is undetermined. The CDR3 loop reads CASSQESARAQETQYF. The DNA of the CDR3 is TGCGCCAGCAGCCAAGAATCGGCTCGAGCCCAAGAGACCCAGTACTTC.